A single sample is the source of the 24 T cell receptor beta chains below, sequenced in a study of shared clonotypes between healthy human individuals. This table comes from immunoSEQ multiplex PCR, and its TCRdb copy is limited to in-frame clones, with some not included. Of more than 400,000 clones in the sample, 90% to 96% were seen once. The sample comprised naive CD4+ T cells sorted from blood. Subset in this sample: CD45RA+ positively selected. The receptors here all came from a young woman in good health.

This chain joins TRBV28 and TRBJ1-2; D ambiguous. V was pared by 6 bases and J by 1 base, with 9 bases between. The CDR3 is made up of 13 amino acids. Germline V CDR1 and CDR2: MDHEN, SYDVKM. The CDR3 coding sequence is TGTGCCAGCAGCCAAGGGTTTAACTATGGCTACACCTTC. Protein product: CASSQGFNYGYTF.

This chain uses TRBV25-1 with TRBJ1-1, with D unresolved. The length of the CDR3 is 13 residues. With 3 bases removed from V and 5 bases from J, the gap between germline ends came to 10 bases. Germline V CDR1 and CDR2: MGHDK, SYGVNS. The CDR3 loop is CASSDNVGTEAFF. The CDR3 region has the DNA TGTGCCAGCAGTGATAACGTGGGGACTGAAGCTTTCTTT. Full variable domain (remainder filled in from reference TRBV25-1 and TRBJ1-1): EADIYQTPRYLVIGTGKKITLECSQTMGHDKMYWYQQDPGMELHLIHYSYGVNSTEKGDLSSESTVSRIRTEHFPLTLESARPSHTSQYLCASSDNVGTEAFFGQGTRLTVV.

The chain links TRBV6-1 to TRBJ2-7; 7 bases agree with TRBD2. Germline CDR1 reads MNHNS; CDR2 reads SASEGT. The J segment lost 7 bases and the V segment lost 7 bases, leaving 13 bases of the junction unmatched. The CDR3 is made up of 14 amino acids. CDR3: CASTDRGVPSEQYF. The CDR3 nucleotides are TGTGCCAGCACCGACCGGGGGGTCCCCTCAGAGCAGTACTTC.

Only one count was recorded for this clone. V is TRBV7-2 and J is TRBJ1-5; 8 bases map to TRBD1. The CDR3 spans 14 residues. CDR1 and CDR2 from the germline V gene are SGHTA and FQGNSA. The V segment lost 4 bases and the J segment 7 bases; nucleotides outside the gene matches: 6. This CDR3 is CASSSQGVGQPQHF. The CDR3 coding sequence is TGTGCCAGCAGCTCACAGGGGGTCGGACAGCCCCAGCATTTT.

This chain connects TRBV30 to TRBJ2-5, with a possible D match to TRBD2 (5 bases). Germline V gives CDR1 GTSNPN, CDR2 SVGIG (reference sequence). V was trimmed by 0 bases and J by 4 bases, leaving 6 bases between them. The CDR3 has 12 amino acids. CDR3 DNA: TGTGCCTGGAGTGTACGGGGAGAGACCCAGTACTTC. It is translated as CAWSVRGETQYF.

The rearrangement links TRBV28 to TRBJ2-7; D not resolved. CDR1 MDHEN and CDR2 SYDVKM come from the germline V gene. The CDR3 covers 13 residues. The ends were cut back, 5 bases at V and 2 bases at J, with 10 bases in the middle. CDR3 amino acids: CASSSLNPYEQYF. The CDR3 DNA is TGTGCCAGCAGTAGTCTCAATCCCTACGAGCAGTACTTC.

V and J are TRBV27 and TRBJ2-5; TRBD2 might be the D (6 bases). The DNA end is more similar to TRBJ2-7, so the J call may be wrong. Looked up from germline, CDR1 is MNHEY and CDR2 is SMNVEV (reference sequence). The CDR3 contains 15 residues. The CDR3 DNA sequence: TGTGCCAGCAGTCGTAGCGGCCTTAGCTCCTACGAGCAGTACTTC. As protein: CASSRSGLSSYEQYF.

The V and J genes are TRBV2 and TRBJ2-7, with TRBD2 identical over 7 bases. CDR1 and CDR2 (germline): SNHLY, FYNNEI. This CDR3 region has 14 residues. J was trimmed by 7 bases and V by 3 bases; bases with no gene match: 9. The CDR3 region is CASSELTRGGEQYF. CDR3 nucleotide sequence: TGTGCCAGCAGTGAGTTAACTAGGGGAGGGGAGCAGTACTTC. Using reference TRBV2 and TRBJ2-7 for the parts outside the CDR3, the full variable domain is EPEVTQTPSHQVTQMGQEVILRCVPISNHLYFYWYRQILGQKVEFLVSFYNNEISEKSEIFDDQFSVERPDGSNFTLKIRSTKLEDSAMYFCASSELTRGGEQYFGPGTRLTVT.

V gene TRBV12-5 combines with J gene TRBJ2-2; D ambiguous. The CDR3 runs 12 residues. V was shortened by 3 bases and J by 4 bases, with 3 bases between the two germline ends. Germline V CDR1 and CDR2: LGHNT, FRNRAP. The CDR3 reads CASGFSTGELFF. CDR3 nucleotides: TGTGCTAGTGGTTTTTCCACCGGGGAGCTGTTTTTT.

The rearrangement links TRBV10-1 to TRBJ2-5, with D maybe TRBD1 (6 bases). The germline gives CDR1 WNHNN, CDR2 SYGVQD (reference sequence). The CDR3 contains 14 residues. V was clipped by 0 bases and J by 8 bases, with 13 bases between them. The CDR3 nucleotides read TGCGCCAGCAGTGAGTCAGGGCAGGGGCATACCCAGTACTTC. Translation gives CASSESGQGHTQYF.

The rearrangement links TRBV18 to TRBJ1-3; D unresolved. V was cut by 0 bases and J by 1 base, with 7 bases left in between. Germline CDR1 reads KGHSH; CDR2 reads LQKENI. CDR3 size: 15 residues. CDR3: CASSPPSTSGNTIYF. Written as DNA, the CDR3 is TGTGCCAGCTCACCACCGTCCACATCTGGAAACACCATATATTTT.

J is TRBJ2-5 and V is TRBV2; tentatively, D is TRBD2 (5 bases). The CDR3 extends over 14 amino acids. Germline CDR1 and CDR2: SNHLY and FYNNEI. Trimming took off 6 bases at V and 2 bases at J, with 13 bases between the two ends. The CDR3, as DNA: TGTGCCAGCAGAGCGGACTTGGGACAAGAGACCCAGTACTTC. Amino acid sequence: CASRADLGQETQYF.

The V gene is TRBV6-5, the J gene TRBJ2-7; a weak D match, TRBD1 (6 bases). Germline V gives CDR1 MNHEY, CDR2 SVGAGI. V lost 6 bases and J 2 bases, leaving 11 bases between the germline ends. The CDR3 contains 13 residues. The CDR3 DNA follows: TGTGCCAGCAGGAGGGGGAGTACCTACGAGCAGTACTTC. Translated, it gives CASRRGSTYEQYF.

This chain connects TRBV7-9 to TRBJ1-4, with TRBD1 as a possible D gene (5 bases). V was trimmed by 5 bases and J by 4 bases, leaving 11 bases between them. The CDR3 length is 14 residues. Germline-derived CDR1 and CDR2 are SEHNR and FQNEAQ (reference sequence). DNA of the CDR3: TGTGCCAGCAGCCGGGGGGGAGGTAATGAAAAACTGTTTTTT. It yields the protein CASSRGGGNEKLFF.

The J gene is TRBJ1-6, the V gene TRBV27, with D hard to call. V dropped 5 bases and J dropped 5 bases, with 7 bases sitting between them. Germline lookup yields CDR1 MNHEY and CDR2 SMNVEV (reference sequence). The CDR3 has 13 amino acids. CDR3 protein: CASSMLNNSPLHF. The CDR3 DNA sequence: TGTGCCAGCAGTATGCTGAATAATTCACCCCTCCACTTT.

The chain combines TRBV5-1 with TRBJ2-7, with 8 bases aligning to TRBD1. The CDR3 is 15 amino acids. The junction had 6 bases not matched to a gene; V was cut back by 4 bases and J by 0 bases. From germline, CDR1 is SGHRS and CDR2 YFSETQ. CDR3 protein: CASSGRGLSSYEQYF. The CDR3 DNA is TGCGCCAGCAGCGGCAGGGGGCTTAGCTCCTACGAGCAGTACTTC.

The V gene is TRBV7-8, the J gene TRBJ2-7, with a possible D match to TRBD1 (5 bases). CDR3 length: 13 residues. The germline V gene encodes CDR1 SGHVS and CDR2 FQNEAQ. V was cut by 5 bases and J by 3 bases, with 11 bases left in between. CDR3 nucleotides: TGTGCCAGCAGCACGAGACAGTTCTACGAGCAGTACTTC. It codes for CASSTRQFYEQYF.

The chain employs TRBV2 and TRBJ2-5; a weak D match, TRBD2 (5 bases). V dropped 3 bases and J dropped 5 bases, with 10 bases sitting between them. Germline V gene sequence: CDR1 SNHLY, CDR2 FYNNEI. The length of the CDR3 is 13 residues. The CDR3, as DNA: TGTGCCAGCAGTGATACCTGGGAGGAGACCCAGTACTTC. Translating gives CASSDTWEETQYF.

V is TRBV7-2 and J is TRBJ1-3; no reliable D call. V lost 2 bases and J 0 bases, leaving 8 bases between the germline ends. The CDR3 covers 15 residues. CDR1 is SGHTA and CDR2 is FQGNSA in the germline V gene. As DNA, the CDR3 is TGTGCCAGCAGCTTACACCGGGTCTCTGGAAACACCATATATTTT. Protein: CASSLHRVSGNTIYF. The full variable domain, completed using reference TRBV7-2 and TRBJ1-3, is GAGVSQSPSNKVTEKGKDVELRCDPISGHTALYWYRQSLGQGLEFLIYFQGNSAPDKSGLPSDRFSAERTGGSVSTLTIQRTQQEDSAVYLCASSLHRVSGNTIYFGEGSWLTVV.

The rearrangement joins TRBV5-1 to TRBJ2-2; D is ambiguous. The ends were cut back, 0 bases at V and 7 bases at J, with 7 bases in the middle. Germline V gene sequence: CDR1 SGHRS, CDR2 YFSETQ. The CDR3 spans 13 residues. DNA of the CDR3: TGCGCCAGCAGCTTGGGGAAGGTCGGGGAGCTGTTTTTT. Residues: CASSLGKVGELFF. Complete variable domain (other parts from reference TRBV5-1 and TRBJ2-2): KAGVTQTPRYLIKTRGQQVTLSCSPISGHRSVSWYQQTPGQGLQFLFEYFSETQRNKGNFPGRFSGRQFSNSRSEMNVSTLELGDSALYLCASSLGKVGELFFGEGSRLTVL.

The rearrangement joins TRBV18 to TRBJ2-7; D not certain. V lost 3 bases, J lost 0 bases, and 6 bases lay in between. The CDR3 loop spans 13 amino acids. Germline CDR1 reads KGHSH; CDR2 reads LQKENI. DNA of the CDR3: TGTGCCAGCTCACCCTTCCACTCCTACGAGCAGTACTTC. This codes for CASSPFHSYEQYF.

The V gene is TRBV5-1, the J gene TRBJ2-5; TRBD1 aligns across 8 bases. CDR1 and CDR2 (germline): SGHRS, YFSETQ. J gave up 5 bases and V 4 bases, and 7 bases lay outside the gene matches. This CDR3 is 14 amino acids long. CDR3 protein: CASSQRTGIETQYF. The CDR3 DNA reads TGCGCCAGCAGCCAAAGGACAGGGATTGAGACCCAGTACTTC.

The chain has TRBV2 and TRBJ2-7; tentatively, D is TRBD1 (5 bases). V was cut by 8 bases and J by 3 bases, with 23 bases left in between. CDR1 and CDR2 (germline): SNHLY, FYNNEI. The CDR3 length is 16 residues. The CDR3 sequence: CASWGRERTGVYEQYF. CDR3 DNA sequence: TGTGCCAGCTGGGGCAGGGAAAGAACTGGCGTCTACGAGCAGTACTTC.

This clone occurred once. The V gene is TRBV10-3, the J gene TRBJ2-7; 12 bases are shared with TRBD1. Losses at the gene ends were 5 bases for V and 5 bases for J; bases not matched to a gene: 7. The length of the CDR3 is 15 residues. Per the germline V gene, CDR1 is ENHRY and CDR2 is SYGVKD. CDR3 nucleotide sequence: TGTGCCATCAGTATGGGGGACAGGGGGCTCAACGAGCAGTACTTC. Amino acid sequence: CAISMGDRGLNEQYF.